This TCR beta chain was identified during a study of graft-versus-host responses after intestinal transplantation. Study results and caveats: Levels of circulating GvH clones at their peak were associated with early post-transplant HvG declines. Those patients showing graft-donor T cell macrochimerism displayed high graft-versus-host to host-versus-graft clonal ratios in allografts.

The repertoire was sequenced with immunoSEQ multiplex PCR; TCRdb's copy has only in-frame clones and lacks some. This repertoire shows some 81,000 clones, about 89% found once; its top ten account for under 0.4%. Worth noting for this clone: Its cognate antigen is unknown.

Sequenced here: unstimulated CD4+ T cells sorted from spleen or lymph node cells, sampled before intestinal transplant. The origin of this receptor is a human donor who received an intestinal transplant.

In DNA, the CDR3 is TGTGCCAGCATCGGGGGGGCGTATGAGCAGTTCTTC. This sequence encodes CASIGGAYEQFF. The V gene is TRBV28, the J gene TRBJ2-1; 8 bases align to TRBD2. CDR3 length equals 12 residues. The trim removed 7 bases at V and 8 bases at J, leaving 4 bases unmatched. Germline CDR1 is MDHEN and CDR2 is SYDVKM.